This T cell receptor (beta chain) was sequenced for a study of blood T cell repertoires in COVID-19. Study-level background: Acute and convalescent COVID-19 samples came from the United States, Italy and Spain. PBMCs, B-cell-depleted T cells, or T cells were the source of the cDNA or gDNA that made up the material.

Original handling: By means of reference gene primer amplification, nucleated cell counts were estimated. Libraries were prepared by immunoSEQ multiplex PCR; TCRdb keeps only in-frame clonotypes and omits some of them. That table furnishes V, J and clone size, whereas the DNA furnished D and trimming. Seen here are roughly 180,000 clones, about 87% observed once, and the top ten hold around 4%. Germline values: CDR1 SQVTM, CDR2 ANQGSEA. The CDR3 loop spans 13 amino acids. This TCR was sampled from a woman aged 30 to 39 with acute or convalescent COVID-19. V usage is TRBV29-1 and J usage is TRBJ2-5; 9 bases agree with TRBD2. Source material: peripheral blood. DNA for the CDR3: TGCGCGGGGGGACTAGCTAATCAAGAGACCCAGTACTTC. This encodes CAGGLANQETQYF.